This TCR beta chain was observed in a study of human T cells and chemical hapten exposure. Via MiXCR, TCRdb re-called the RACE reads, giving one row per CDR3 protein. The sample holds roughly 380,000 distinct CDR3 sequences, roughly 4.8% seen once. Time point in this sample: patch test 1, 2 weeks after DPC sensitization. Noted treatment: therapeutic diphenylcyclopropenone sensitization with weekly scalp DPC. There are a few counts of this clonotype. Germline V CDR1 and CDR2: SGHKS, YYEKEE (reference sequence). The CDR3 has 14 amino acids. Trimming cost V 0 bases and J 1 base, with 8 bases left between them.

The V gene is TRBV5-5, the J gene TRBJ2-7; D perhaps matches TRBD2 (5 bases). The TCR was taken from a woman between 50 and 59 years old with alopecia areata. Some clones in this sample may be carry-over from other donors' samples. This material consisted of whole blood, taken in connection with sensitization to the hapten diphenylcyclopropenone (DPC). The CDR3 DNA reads TGTGCCAGCAGCTTGGTATCGGGGTCCTACGAGCAGTACTTC. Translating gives CASSLVSGSYEQYF.